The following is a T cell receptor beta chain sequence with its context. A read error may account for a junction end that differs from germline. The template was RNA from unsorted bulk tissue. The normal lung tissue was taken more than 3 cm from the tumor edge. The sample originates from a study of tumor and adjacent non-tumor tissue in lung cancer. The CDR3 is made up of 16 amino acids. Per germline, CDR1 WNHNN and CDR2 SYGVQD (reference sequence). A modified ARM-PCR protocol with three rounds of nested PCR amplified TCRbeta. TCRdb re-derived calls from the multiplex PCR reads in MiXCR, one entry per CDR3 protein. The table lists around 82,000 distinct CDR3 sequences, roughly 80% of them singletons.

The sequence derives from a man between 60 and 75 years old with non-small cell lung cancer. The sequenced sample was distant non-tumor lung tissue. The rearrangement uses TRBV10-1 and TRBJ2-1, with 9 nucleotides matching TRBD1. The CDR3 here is CTSGAPGQGEGDEQFF. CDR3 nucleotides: TGCACCAGTGGGGCTCCGGGACAGGGTGAAGGTGATGAGCAGTTCTTC.